Presented here are 8 T cell receptor beta chains from one specimen sequenced in a study of T cells in Graves' hyperthyroidism and ophthalmopathy. The source material, RNA transcripts, was used to amplify TCR beta CDR3 regions. Initially, a first-round RT-PCR of the TCR CDR3 employed the HTBI primer set. Using its own MiXCR run on the multiplex PCR reads, TCRdb lists one record per CDR3 protein. The repertoire has about 500,000 distinct CDR3 sequences, 17% of them found once; the top ten carry 17%. Specimen: blood. The receptors originated from a woman under 30 with Graves' ophthalmopathy.

As concerns this clonotype: With a much larger clone just one base away, this may be a read error. The rearrangement links TRBV20-1 to TRBJ2-7; 8 bases are shared with TRBD1. The ends lost 0 bases at V and 2 bases at J; junction bases unmatched: 9. The CDR3 runs to 16 residues. The germline V gene has CDR1 DFQATT and CDR2 SNEGSKA (reference sequence). DNA for the CDR3: TGCAGTGCTAGAGAGGGGGGCAGGGGGCATACCTACGAGCAGTACTTC. The encoded protein is CSAREGGRGHTYEQYF.

This clonotype has just a few counts. The CDR3 DNA is TGTGCCAGCAGTTACCAGACAGGGCTCACCGGGGAGCTGTTTTTT. Its protein product is CASSYQTGLTGELFF. The V gene is TRBV6-6, the J gene TRBJ2-2; 7 bases fit TRBD1. Germline loops: CDR1 MNHNY, CDR2 SVGAGI (reference sequence). V dropped 2 bases and J dropped 4; count of bases not matched to a gene: 4. The CDR3 runs 15 residues.

There are a few counts of this clonotype. The chain has TRBV19 and TRBJ1-1; D remains unclear. The CDR3 extends over 14 amino acids. Looked up from germline, CDR1 is LNHDA and CDR2 is SQIVND (reference sequence). Trimming left V 5 bases short and J 3 bases short, with 13 bases between. As DNA, the CDR3 is TGTGCCAGTAGTCCCTTGGTGGCGGACACTGAAGCTTTCTTT. Translating gives CASSPLVADTEAFF.

The chain is built from TRBV11-2 and TRBJ2-3; TRBD2 matches at 11 bases. From germline, CDR1 is SGHAT and CDR2 FQNNGV. V lost 5 bases, J lost 6 bases, and 10 bases stayed unmatched. This CDR3 is built from 16 residues. CDR3 loop: CASSHTTSGIGDTQYF. CDR3 DNA sequence: TGTGCCAGCAGCCACACGACTAGCGGGATCGGGGATACGCAGTATTTT.

There are a few counts of this clonotype. V gene TRBV6-1 combines with J gene TRBJ2-2; 10 bases agree with TRBD1. The V and J ends lost 0 bases and 6 bases, in that order; junction bases with no gene match: 4. There are 16 residues in the CDR3. Germline V gene sequence: CDR1 MNHNS, CDR2 SASEGT. DNA of the CDR3: TGTGCCAGCAGTGAAGCACAAGGACAGGGGGCCGGGGAGCTGTTTTTT. Protein: CASSEAQGQGAGELFF.

With respect to this clonotype: This may stem from a read error, because a much larger clone lies one nucleotide away. The chain combines TRBV4-3 with TRBJ2-7, with 8 bases lining up with TRBD2. With 1 base clipped from V and 0 bases from J, the junction kept 5 bases outside the gene matches. The germline V gene has CDR1 LGHNA and CDR2 YSLEER. This CDR3 has 16 residues. CDR3 sequence reads: CASSQGPGLGSYEQYF. Here the CDR3 DNA reads TGCGCCAGCAGCCAAGGACCGGGACTAGGCTCCTACGAGCAGTACTTC.

The CDR3 nucleotides are TGTGCCAGCAGCCCTCGACAGGCTAACTATGGCTACACCTTC. This sequence encodes CASSPRQANYGYTF. V gene TRBV11-1 combines with J gene TRBJ1-2; the D gene is possibly TRBD1 (6 bases). The CDR3 consists of 14 residues. Per germline, CDR1 SGHAT and CDR2 FQDESV (reference sequence). The V and J ends lost 5 bases and 0 bases respectively, with 10 bases between them.

This clonotype occurred many times. The chain is built from TRBV9 and TRBJ2-1, with 7 bases that match TRBD2. Germline assignment: CDR1 SGDLS and CDR2 YYNGEE. The CDR3 is 16 residues long. V was pared by 3 bases and J by 0 bases, with 6 bases of the junction left unmatched. The CDR3 protein is CASSAHGGSSYNEQFF. CDR3 bases: TGTGCCAGCAGCGCCCACGGGGGGAGCTCCTACAATGAGCAGTTCTTC. Filled out from reference TRBV9 and TRBJ2-1, the complete variable domain reads DSGVTQTPKHLITATGQRVTLRCSPRSGDLSVYWYQQSLDQGLQFLIQYYNGEERAKGNILERFSAQQFPDLHSELNLSSLELGDSALYFCASSAHGGSSYNEQFFGPGTRLTVL.